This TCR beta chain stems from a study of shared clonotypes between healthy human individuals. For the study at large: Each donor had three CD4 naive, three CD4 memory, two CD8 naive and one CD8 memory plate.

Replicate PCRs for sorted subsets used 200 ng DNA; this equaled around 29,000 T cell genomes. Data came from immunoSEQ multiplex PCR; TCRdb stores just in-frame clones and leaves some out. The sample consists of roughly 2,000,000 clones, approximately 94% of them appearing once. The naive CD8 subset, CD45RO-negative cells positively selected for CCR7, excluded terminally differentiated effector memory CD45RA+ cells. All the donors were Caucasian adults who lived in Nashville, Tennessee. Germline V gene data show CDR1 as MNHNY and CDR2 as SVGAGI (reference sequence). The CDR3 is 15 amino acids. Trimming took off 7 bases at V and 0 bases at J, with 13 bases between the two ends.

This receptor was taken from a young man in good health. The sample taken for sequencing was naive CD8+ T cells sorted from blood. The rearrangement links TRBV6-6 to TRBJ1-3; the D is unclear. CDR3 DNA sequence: TGTGCCAGCACCCTTAATCCCGGCTCTGGAAACACCATATATTTT. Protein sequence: CASTLNPGSGNTIYF.